This TCR beta chain emerged from a study of OX40 agonist ivuxolimab in advanced cancers. Study context: Hepatocellular carcinoma, melanoma, renal cell or head and neck cancer occurred in dose-escalation patients. Among those enrolled, mean age was around 55 years (range roughly 20 to 85) and 70% to 85% were male. Study-level results: With doses of 0.1 to 3.0 mg/kg, CD4+ and CD8+ blood T cells had undergone clonal expansion by week 6.

As for this clone: What it binds is not known.

TCRdb's copy holds only in-frame clones and misses some; the assay was immunoSEQ multiplex PCR. The data contain fewer than 45,000 clones, around 80% of them seen just once; the ten biggest clones take up roughly 18%. The specimen was CD4+ or CD8+ T cells sorted from blood, collected in a trial of the OX40 agonist ivuxolimab. This TCR was sampled from an adult with an advanced solid tumor such as melanoma, head and neck, liver or kidney cancer.

The CDR3: CASSLMRVISSYEQYF. CDR3 nucleotides: TGTGCCAGCAGTTTAATGAGGGTCATTAGCTCCTACGAGCAGTACTTC. V usage is TRBV28 and J usage is TRBJ2-7; TRBD2 is a possible D gene (5 bases). Germline CDR1 MDHEN, CDR2 SYDVKM. The germline V and J ends were trimmed by 2 bases and 0 bases, with 14 bases remaining between them. CDR3 size: 16 residues.